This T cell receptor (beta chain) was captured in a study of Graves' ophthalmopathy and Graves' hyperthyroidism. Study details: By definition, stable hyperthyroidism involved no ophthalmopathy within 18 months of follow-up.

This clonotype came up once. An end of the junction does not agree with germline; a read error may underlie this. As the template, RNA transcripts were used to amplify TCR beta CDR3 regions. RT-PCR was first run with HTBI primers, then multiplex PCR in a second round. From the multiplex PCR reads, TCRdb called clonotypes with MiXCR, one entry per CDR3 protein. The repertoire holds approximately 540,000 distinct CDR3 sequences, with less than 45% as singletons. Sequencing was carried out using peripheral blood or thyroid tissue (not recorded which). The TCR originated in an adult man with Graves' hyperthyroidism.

CDR3 sequence: CTSGSGSVQETRYF. As DNA, the CDR3 is TGTACCAGCGGTAGCGGGAGCGTACAAGAGACCCGGTACTTC. The rearrangement uses TRBV25-1 and TRBJ2-5; 9 bases match TRBD2. Germline V lookup: CDR1 MGHDK, CDR2 SYGVNS. The CDR3 sequence is 14 residues long.